Listed below are T cell receptor beta chains from one sample, sequenced in a study of blood T cell repertoires in COVID-19. Measured with immunoSEQ multiplex PCR; TCRdb has only the in-frame clones, and not every one. The profile shows 120,000 to 150,000 clones, over 70% of them singletons. The sample was peripheral blood. The source is a man in his sixties with active or convalescent COVID-19. Both conserved end residues are part of each CDR3. D genes are given only for firm matches. Part of the rows lack a size; the others show once, few, many or a class for expanded clones.

CDR3 | DNA | size | J | D | V
CASSPLPGTSGRTQETQYF | TGTGCCAGCAGCCCGCTCCCCGGGACTAGCGGGAGGACCCAAGAGACCCAGTACTTC | NA | TRBJ2-5 | TRBD2 | TRBV28
CASSLGHEETQYF | TGTGCCAGCAGTCTAGGACATGAAGAGACCCAGTACTTC | NA | TRBJ2-5 | NA | TRBV12-3/TRBV12-4
CASSLRQPDSEAFF | TGTGCCAGCAGTTTACGGCAGCCTGACTCTGAAGCTTTCTTT | NA | TRBJ1-1 | NA | TRBV28
CATSEGPRQGGYEQFF | TGTGCCACCAGTGAGGGTCCGAGACAGGGGGGATATGAGCAGTTCTTC | NA | TRBJ2-1 | TRBD1 | TRBV24-1
CASSSRQGRNEQFF | TGTGCCAGCAGTTCAAGACAGGGACGAAATGAGCAGTTCTTC | NA | TRBJ2-1 | TRBD1 | TRBV6-2/TRBV6-3
CASSFPGLARGAKNIQYF | TGTGCCAGCAGCTTTCCGGGACTAGCGCGTGGGGCCAAAAACATTCAGTACTTC | NA | TRBJ2-4 | TRBD2 | TRBV7-2
CASKDRGPLRNQPQHF | TGTGCCAGCAAGGACAGGGGGCCCTTACGCAATCAGCCCCAGCATTTT | NA | TRBJ1-5 | TRBD1 | TRBV2
CASSYSSGNSYNEQFF | TGTGCCAGCAGTTACTCATCAGGGAACTCCTACAATGAGCAGTTCTTC | NA | TRBJ2-1 | NA | TRBV6-6
CASSPGGGNIQYF | TGTGCCAGCTCACCGGGAGGGGGAAACATTCAGTACTTC | NA | TRBJ2-4 | NA | TRBV18
CASSWTGVGTDTQYF | TGCGCCAGCAGCTGGACAGGGGTTGGCACAGATACGCAGTATTTT | NA | TRBJ2-3 | TRBD1 | TRBV5-1
CASSPTVSSGANVLTF | TGTGCCAGCAGCCCGACAGTTAGCTCTGGGGCCAACGTCCTGACTTTC | NA | TRBJ2-6 | NA | TRBV3-1/TRBV3-2
CASSLTGARAEAFF | TGTGCCAGCAGCCTAACAGGGGCTCGGGCTGAAGCTTTCTTT | NA | TRBJ1-1 | TRBD1 | TRBV7-9
CASSLSRSGRGYEQYF | TGTGCCAGCAGTTTATCCCGTAGCGGGAGGGGATACGAGCAGTACTTC | many | TRBJ2-7 | TRBD2 | TRBV27